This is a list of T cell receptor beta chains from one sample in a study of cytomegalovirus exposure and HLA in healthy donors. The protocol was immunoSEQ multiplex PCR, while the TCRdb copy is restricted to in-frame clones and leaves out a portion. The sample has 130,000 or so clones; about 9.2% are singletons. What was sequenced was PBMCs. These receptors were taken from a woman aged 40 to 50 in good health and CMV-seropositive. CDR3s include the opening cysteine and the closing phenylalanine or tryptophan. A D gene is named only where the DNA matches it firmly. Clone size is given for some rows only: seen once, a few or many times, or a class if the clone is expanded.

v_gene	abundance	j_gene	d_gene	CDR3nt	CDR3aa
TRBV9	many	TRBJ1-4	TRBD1	TGTGCCAGCAGCGCAGGACAGGGCGAGGATGAAAAACTGTTTTTT	CASSAGQGEDEKLFF
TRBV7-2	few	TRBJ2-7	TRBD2	TGTGCCAGCAGCTTAGTAGCGGGGGGGCTCTACGAGCAGTACTTC	CASSLVAGGLYEQYF
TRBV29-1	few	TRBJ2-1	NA	TGCAGCGTTGAACAGACCCAGGGCAATGAGCAGTTCTTC	CSVEQTQGNEQFF
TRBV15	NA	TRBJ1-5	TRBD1	TGTGCCACCAGCAGATCCCGGACAGGGGGCGCGGATCAGCCCCAGCATTTT	CATSRSRTGGADQPQHF
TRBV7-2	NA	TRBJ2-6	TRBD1	TGTGCCAGCAGCTTAGCGTCCCGGACAGGGGGCCTCTCTGGGGCCAACGTCCTGACTTTC	CASSLASRTGGLSGANVLTF
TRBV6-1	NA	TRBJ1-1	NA	TGTGCCAGCAGTGAAGTGCGCACTGAAGCTTTCTTT	CASSEVRTEAFF
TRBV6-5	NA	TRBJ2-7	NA	TGTGCCAGCAGTTACTCTCCGGGAGCAGCAACCTACGAGCAGTACTTC	CASSYSPGAATYEQYF
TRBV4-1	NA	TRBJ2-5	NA	TGCGCCAGCAGCCAATTTCCTAGCCGGGAGACCCAGTACTTC	CASSQFPSRETQYF
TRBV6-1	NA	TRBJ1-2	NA	TGTGCCAGCAGTGAAGCCAGGTATGGCTACACCTTC	CASSEARYGYTF
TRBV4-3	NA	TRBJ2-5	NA	TGCGCCAGCAGCCGAGGGGGGGCTCAAGAGACCCAGTACTTC	CASSRGGAQETQYF
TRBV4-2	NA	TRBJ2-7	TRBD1	TGTGCCAGCAGCCAAGATGACAGGGACCACGAGCAGTACTTC	CASSQDDRDHEQYF
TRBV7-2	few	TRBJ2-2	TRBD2	TGTGCCAGCAGCTACAGCGGGGAGAACACCGGGGAGCTGTTTTTT	CASSYSGENTGELFF
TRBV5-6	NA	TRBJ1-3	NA	TGTGCCAGCAGCCAAACCCTAGTAAGCTCTGGAAACACCATATATTTT	CASSQTLVSSGNTIYF
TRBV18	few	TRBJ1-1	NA	TGTGCCAGCTCACTGGACAGTGAAGCTTTCTTT	CASSLDSEAFF
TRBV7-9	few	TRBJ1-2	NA	TGTGCCAGCAGCCGGGAGGAAGGAACCAACTATGGCTACACCTTC	CASSREEGTNYGYTF
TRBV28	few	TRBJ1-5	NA	TGTGCCAGCAGCCATGGGGGGGAGGATCAGCCCCAGCATTTT	CASSHGGEDQPQHF
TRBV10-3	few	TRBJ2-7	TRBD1	TGTGCCATCAGTGTTGGGGACAGTCAGTACTTC	CAISVGDSQYF
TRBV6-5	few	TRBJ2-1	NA	TGTGCCAGCAGTGGGCTCGGAGGGGAAGCAAATGAGCAGTTCTTC	CASSGLGGEANEQFF
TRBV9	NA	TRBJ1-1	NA	TGTGCCAGTTCCGAGGGGGTTCAGGCTGAAGCTTTCTTT	CASSEGVQAEAFF
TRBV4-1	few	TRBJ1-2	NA	TGCGCCAGCAGCCAAGGGCAGGTTAACTATGGCTACACCTTC	CASSQGQVNYGYTF
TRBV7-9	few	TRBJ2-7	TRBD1	TGTGCCAGCAGCCCCGGGACAGGGCCCTACGAGCAGTACTTC	CASSPGTGPYEQYF
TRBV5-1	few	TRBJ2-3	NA	TGCGCCAGCAGCCCCCTAGGGACTGGTGGAGATACGCAGTATTTT	CASSPLGTGGDTQYF